Each of the 14 T cell receptor beta chains below was sequenced from the same sample in a study of T cells in Graves' hyperthyroidism and ophthalmopathy. Using RNA transcripts as the source, TCR beta CDR3 regions were amplified. RT-PCR in the first round (using the HTBI primer set) targeted the TCR CDR3. One entry per CDR3 protein, called by TCRdb with MiXCR from the multiplex PCR reads. The sample contains a few hundred thousand distinct CDR3 sequences, 21% of which appear only once. The sequencing input was blood. The receptor source for this set is a woman in her forties or fifties with Graves' hyperthyroidism.

This clonotype appeared many times. This chain connects TRBV5-5 to TRBJ2-3; TRBD2 matches 7 bases. The CDR3 runs 15 residues. Germline CDR1 is SGHKS and CDR2 is YYEKEE (reference sequence). J lost 2 bases, V lost 5 bases, and 8 bases had no gene match. The CDR3 DNA reads TGTGCCAGCAGGACGGGGACTACCTTCACAGATACGCAGTATTTT. This gives the protein CASRTGTTFTDTQYF.

The sample holds many counts of this clonotype. The rearrangement joins TRBV28 to TRBJ1-2; 7 positions match TRBD1. The CDR3 covers 14 residues. Germline CDR1 is MDHEN and CDR2 is SYDVKM. V lost 4 bases, J lost 3 bases, and 5 bases stayed unmatched. The CDR3 DNA follows: TGTGCCAGCAGTTCCCGGACAGGAGACTATGGCTACACCTTC. It specifies CASSSRTGDYGYTF.

This clonotype was recorded at least ten times. This chain connects TRBV3-1 to TRBJ1-4; D is unclear. Per the germline V gene, CDR1 is LGHDT and CDR2 is YNNKEL (reference sequence). V lost 1 base, J lost 5 bases, and 2 bases lay in between. The CDR3 covers 12 residues. CDR3 bases: TGTGCCAGCAGCCAAGGAAATGAAAAACTGTTTTTT. Translated: CASSQGNEKLFF.

This clonotype showed up just a few times. The rearrangement uses TRBV5-1 and TRBJ2-7; 8 bases align to TRBD1. Germline V gene lookup returns CDR1 SGHRS and CDR2 YFSETQ. Trimming took 7 bases from V and 6 from J; bases not matched to a gene: 3. CDR3 size: 11 residues. The CDR3 nucleotides are TGCGCCAGCCGCAGGGGGCGCGAGCAGTACTTC. Its translation is CASRRGREQYF. Full variable domain (rest looked up from reference TRBV5-1 and TRBJ2-7): KAGVTQTPRYLIKTRGQQVTLSCSPISGHRSVSWYQQTPGQGLQFLFEYFSETQRNKGNFPGRFSGRQFSNSRSEMNVSTLELGDSALYLCASRRGREQYFGPGTRLTVT.

Here the CDR3 reads CAWIWRGVGGYTF. For the CDR3, the DNA is TGTGCCTGGATATGGAGGGGAGTAGGTGGCTACACCTTC. The chain employs TRBV30 and TRBJ1-2, with D possibly being TRBD1 (5 bases). Trimming shortened V by 4 bases and J by 7 bases, and 16 bases separated the two germline ends. The V gene's germline CDR1 is GTSNPN and CDR2 SVGIG (reference sequence). This CDR3 is built from 13 residues.

Ten or more counts support this clonotype. The chain carries TRBV28 and TRBJ2-5, with TRBD2 matching over 7 bases. The junction had 8 bases not matched to a gene; V was cut back by 4 bases and J by 3 bases. Germline V gene lookup returns CDR1 MDHEN and CDR2 SYDVKM. The CDR3 sequence is 15 residues long. In DNA, the CDR3 is TGTGCCAGCAGTTCCCTCTCGGGGGGAAAAGAGACCCAGTACTTC. Encoded protein: CASSSLSGGKETQYF.

There are a few counts of this clonotype. The chain uses TRBV30 and TRBJ1-6; D gene uncertain. There are 11 residues in the CDR3. Germline CDR1 is GTSNPN and CDR2 is SVGIG (reference sequence). Trimming cost V 3 bases and J 7 bases, with 4 bases left between them. This CDR3 is CAWRMNSPLHF. The DNA of the CDR3 is TGTGCCTGGAGAATGAATTCACCCCTCCACTTT. The whole variable domain, remainder taken from reference TRBV30 and TRBJ1-6, is SQTIHQWPATLVQPVGSPLSLECTVEGTSNPNLYWYRQAAGRGLQLLFYSVGIGQISSEVPQNLSASRPQDRQFILSSKKLLLSDSGFYLCAWRMNSPLHFGNGTRLTVT.

V is TRBV11-2 and J is TRBJ1-2, with D maybe TRBD1 (6 bases). V was clipped by 3 bases and J by 7 bases, with 18 bases between them. The CDR3 consists of 15 residues. Germline loops: CDR1 SGHAT, CDR2 FQNNGV. The CDR3 coding sequence is TGTGCCAGCAGCTTGGATACAGGGATCGGTCTTGGCTACACCTTC. It is translated as CASSLDTGIGLGYTF.

This clonotype has a count of ten or more. DNA for the CDR3: TGCAGTGCTGGCATTGGGGAGACCCAGTACTTC. Translation: CSAGIGETQYF. This sequence joins TRBV20-1 and TRBJ2-5, with D unclear. V lost 5 bases and J lost 5, with 9 bases in between. Germline V gene lookup returns CDR1 DFQATT and CDR2 SNEGSKA (reference sequence). This CDR3 region has 11 residues.

This clonotype appeared many times. This sequence joins TRBV19 and TRBJ1-2; 9 nucleotides match TRBD1. Looked up from germline, CDR1 is LNHDA and CDR2 is SQIVND (reference sequence). The CDR3 is made up of 16 amino acids. Trimming cost V 2 bases and J 7 bases; bases outside gene matches: 11. The CDR3 protein is CASSIPPGQGSRGYTF. The CDR3 DNA reads TGTGCCAGTAGTATACCTCCGGGACAGGGCAGTCGTGGCTACACCTTC.

This clonotype was seen repeatedly, ten times or more. The J gene is TRBJ2-7, the V gene TRBV5-1; TRBD1 aligns across 8 bases. The CDR3 has 17 residues. Germline lookup yields CDR1 SGHRS and CDR2 YFSETQ. The J segment lost 6 bases and the V segment lost 4 bases, leaving 18 bases of the junction unmatched. The DNA of the CDR3 is TGCGCCAGCAGCCACCGGGACAGGAATGTGGGGGGCTCCGAGCAGTACTTC. Translation: CASSHRDRNVGGSEQYF.

This clonotype has a count of ten or more. The chain links TRBV19 to TRBJ1-2; possible D gene TRBD1, 5 bases. CDR3 length: 12 residues. V gave up 3 bases and J gave up 10 bases, with 12 bases separating them. CDR1 is LNHDA and CDR2 is SQIVND in the germline V gene (reference sequence). For the CDR3, the DNA is TGTGCCAGTAGTATCCAGGGAGGCCACTACACCTTC. Translated: CASSIQGGHYTF. The variable domain in full, completed from reference TRBV19 and TRBJ1-2, reads DGGITQSPKYLFRKEGQNVTLSCEQNLNHDAMYWYRQDPGQGLRLIYYSQIVNDFQKGDIAEGYSVSREKKESFPLTVTSAQKNPTAFYLCASSIQGGHYTFGSGTRLTVV.

This clonotype was picked up a small number of times. The V and J genes are TRBV4-2 and TRBJ2-4, with D perhaps TRBD2 (5 bases). CDR1 is LGHNA and CDR2 is YNFKEQ in the germline V gene. V was shortened by 7 bases and J by 5 bases, with 21 bases between the two germline ends. This CDR3 is built from 16 residues. Here the CDR3 DNA reads TGTGCCAGCAACCACCCCCGAACTAGGACTGAAAACATTCAGTACTTC. Its protein product is CASNHPRTRTENIQYF.

This clonotype has at least ten counts. The chain employs TRBV27 and TRBJ2-1, with TRBD1 matching 7 bases. Germline CDR1 and CDR2: MNHEY and SMNVEV (reference sequence). V shed 2 bases and J 2 bases; nucleotides not matched to a gene: 3. CDR3 length: 15 amino acids. CDR3 DNA sequence: TGTGCCAGCAGTTTACAAAGGGGGCCCTACAATGAGCAGTTCTTC. This sequence encodes CASSLQRGPYNEQFF.